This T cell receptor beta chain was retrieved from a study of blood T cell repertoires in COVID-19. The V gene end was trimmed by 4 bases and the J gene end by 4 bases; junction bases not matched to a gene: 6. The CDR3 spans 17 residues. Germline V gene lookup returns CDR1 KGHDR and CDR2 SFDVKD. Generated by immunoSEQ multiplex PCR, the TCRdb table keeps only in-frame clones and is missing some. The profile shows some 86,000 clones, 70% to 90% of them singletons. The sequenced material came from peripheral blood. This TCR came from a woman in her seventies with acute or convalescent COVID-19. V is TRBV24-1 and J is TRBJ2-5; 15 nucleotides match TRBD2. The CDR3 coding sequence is TGTGCCACCAGTGACTATTCGGGACTAGCGGGAGGAGAGACCCAGTACTTC. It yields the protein CATSDYSGLAGGETQYF.